Listed below are T cell receptor beta chains from one sample, sequenced in a study of cytomegalovirus exposure and HLA in healthy donors. The protocol was immunoSEQ multiplex PCR, while the TCRdb copy is restricted to in-frame clones and leaves out a portion. The data contain approximately 150,000 clones, 60% to 80% of them singletons. Sample: PBMCs. These receptors were taken from a man aged 25-45 years in good health and CMV-seropositive. Each CDR3 is given with its conserved first and last residue. Each record gives: J gene, V gene, D gene, CDR3 length, clone size, CDR3 DNA, CDR3 protein. The D gene is left open where the match is weak. Where a row states a size, it is once, few, many or the class of an expanded clone; other rows omit it.

J gene: TRBJ2-2
V gene: TRBV29-1
D gene: -
CDR3 length: 14
clone size: -
CDR3 DNA: TGCAGCGTTGAATCTCGTCTGAACACCGGGGAGCTGTTTTTT
CDR3 protein: CSVESRLNTGELFF

J gene: TRBJ1-2
V gene: TRBV5-6
D gene: -
CDR3 length: 13
clone size: -
CDR3 DNA: TGTGCCCCCATCCCGGGACACCCTCATGGCTACACCTTC
CDR3 protein: CAPIPGHPHGYTF

J gene: TRBJ2-1
V gene: TRBV4-1
D gene: -
CDR3 length: 13
clone size: -
CDR3 DNA: TGCGCCAGCAGCCAAGACGCGGGCAATGAGCAGTTCTTC
CDR3 protein: CASSQDAGNEQFF

J gene: TRBJ2-1
V gene: TRBV27
D gene: TRBD2
CDR3 length: 12
clone size: -
CDR3 DNA: TGTGCCAGCAACGGGGGGGCCAATGAGCAGTTCTTC
CDR3 protein: CASNGGANEQFF

J gene: TRBJ2-5
V gene: TRBV18
D gene: -
CDR3 length: 14
clone size: -
CDR3 DNA: TGTGCCAGCTCACCACCGACAGTCCAAGAGACCCAGTACTTC
CDR3 protein: CASSPPTVQETQYF

J gene: TRBJ2-7
V gene: TRBV28
D gene: TRBD1
CDR3 length: 15
clone size: few
CDR3 DNA: TGTGCCAGCAGTTTGTTCGGGACAGGGGGCTACGAGCAGTACTTC
CDR3 protein: CASSLFGTGGYEQYF

J gene: TRBJ1-1
V gene: TRBV27
D gene: -
CDR3 length: 13
clone size: -
CDR3 DNA: TGTGCCAGCCCGTTGGGAGGGAACACTGAAGCTTTCTTT
CDR3 protein: CASPLGGNTEAFF

J gene: TRBJ1-3
V gene: TRBV6-5
D gene: -
CDR3 length: 15
clone size: -
CDR3 DNA: TGTGCCAGCAGTTACTCGAAAACTTCTGGAAACACCATATATTTT
CDR3 protein: CASSYSKTSGNTIYF

J gene: TRBJ1-1
V gene: TRBV5-1
D gene: TRBD1
CDR3 length: 15
clone size: -
CDR3 DNA: TGCGCCAGTAACAGGGGGGGACAGGGGGACACTGAAGCTTTCTTT
CDR3 protein: CASNRGGQGDTEAFF

J gene: TRBJ1-1
V gene: TRBV5-5
D gene: -
CDR3 length: 13
clone size: -
CDR3 DNA: TGTGCCAGCAGCTTTAGACTGAACCTGGAAGCTTTCTTT
CDR3 protein: CASSFRLNLEAFF

J gene: TRBJ1-2
V gene: TRBV18
D gene: -
CDR3 length: 15
clone size: once
CDR3 DNA: TGTGCCAGCTCACCACCCAGCAGGGTATTAAGTGGCTACACCTTC
CDR3 protein: CASSPPSRVLSGYTF

J gene: TRBJ1-6
V gene: TRBV28
D gene: -
CDR3 length: 14
clone size: -
CDR3 DNA: TGTGCCAGCCATGTGACAGCCTATAATTCACCCCTCCACTTT
CDR3 protein: CASHVTAYNSPLHF

J gene: TRBJ2-6
V gene: TRBV5-1
D gene: TRBD1
CDR3 length: 16
clone size: -
CDR3 DNA: TGCGCCAGCAGAGGACAGGGAGTAGCGGGGGCCAACGTCCTGACTTTC
CDR3 protein: CASRGQGVAGANVLTF

J gene: TRBJ1-1
V gene: TRBV7-9
D gene: -
CDR3 length: 13
clone size: -
CDR3 DNA: TGTGCCAGCAGCTATCCTTTGAACACTGAAGCTTTCTTT
CDR3 protein: CASSYPLNTEAFF

J gene: TRBJ2-5
V gene: TRBV4-1
D gene: -
CDR3 length: 15
clone size: once
CDR3 DNA: TGCGCCAGCAGCCAATCAAGACAGATGGGGGAGACCCAGTACTTC
CDR3 protein: CASSQSRQMGETQYF

J gene: TRBJ2-7
V gene: TRBV6-5
D gene: TRBD1
CDR3 length: 15
clone size: -
CDR3 DNA: TGTGCCAGCAGTTACTTTCCTGGACAGGCCTACGAGCAGTACTTC
CDR3 protein: CASSYFPGQAYEQYF

J gene: TRBJ2-7
V gene: TRBV4-1
D gene: -
CDR3 length: 14
clone size: -
CDR3 DNA: TGCGCCAGCAGCCAAAGCGTGGGGGCCTACGAGCAGTACTTC
CDR3 protein: CASSQSVGAYEQYF

J gene: TRBJ2-7
V gene: TRBV5-1
D gene: TRBD1
CDR3 length: 15
clone size: -
CDR3 DNA: TGCGCCAGCAGGGGCGCCGGGACAGGGATTAACGAGCAGTACTTC
CDR3 protein: CASRGAGTGINEQYF

J gene: TRBJ2-7
V gene: TRBV4-3
D gene: TRBD1
CDR3 length: 15
clone size: -
CDR3 DNA: TGCGCCAGCAGCCAAGATATGGGACAGAGCTACGAGCAGTACTTC
CDR3 protein: CASSQDMGQSYEQYF

J gene: TRBJ2-7
V gene: TRBV27
D gene: TRBD1
CDR3 length: 16
clone size: -
CDR3 DNA: TGTGCCAGCAGTCTTCCAACCGGGACAGCCTCCTACGAGCAGTACTTC
CDR3 protein: CASSLPTGTASYEQYF

J gene: TRBJ2-1
V gene: TRBV10-3
D gene: -
CDR3 length: 16
clone size: -
CDR3 DNA: TGTGCCATCAGTGAGTCGGGGACAAGCGCTTGGGATGAGCAGTTCTTC
CDR3 protein: CAISESGTSAWDEQFF

J gene: TRBJ2-1
V gene: TRBV19
D gene: -
CDR3 length: 11
clone size: -
CDR3 DNA: TGTGCCAGTAGTGGTAACGGTGAGCAGTTCTTC
CDR3 protein: CASSGNGEQFF

J gene: TRBJ1-4
V gene: TRBV5-6
D gene: -
CDR3 length: 13
clone size: -
CDR3 DNA: TGTGCCAGCAGCTTGGAGCAGGATGAAAAACTGTTTTTT
CDR3 protein: CASSLEQDEKLFF

J gene: TRBJ2-5
V gene: TRBV5-6
D gene: TRBD1
CDR3 length: 14
clone size: -
CDR3 DNA: TGTGCCAGCAGACCGGGACAGGGGGGAGAGACCCAGTACTTC
CDR3 protein: CASRPGQGGETQYF

J gene: TRBJ1-6
V gene: TRBV15
D gene: TRBD1
CDR3 length: 14
clone size: -
CDR3 DNA: TGTGCCACTAAACAGGACAGGGTCCCTTCACCCCTCCACTTT
CDR3 protein: CATKQDRVPSPLHF

J gene: TRBJ2-7
V gene: TRBV6-1
D gene: TRBD1
CDR3 length: 14
clone size: -
CDR3 DNA: TGTGCCAGCAGTGGAAAAGGGGGCGAGGCCGAGCAGTACTTC
CDR3 protein: CASSGKGGEAEQYF

J gene: TRBJ2-7
V gene: TRBV5-4
D gene: -
CDR3 length: 14
clone size: -
CDR3 DNA: TGTGCCAGCAGCTTGGAAGGTGCAGCAGGCGAGCAGTACTTC
CDR3 protein: CASSLEGAAGEQYF

J gene: TRBJ1-1
V gene: TRBV2
D gene: -
CDR3 length: 14
clone size: -
CDR3 DNA: TGTGCCAGCATCCAGCGGATTTTGAACACTGAAGCTTTCTTT
CDR3 protein: CASIQRILNTEAFF

J gene: TRBJ1-2
V gene: TRBV6-5
D gene: -
CDR3 length: 14
clone size: -
CDR3 DNA: TGTGCCAGCAGTTACGTTACAGGGAGTTCTGGCTACACCTTC
CDR3 protein: CASSYVTGSSGYTF

J gene: TRBJ2-2
V gene: TRBV7-9
D gene: -
CDR3 length: 18
clone size: -
CDR3 DNA: TGTGCCAGCAGCTTAGGGGGAATTGGAGGGAAGAGCACCGGGGAGCTGTTTTTT
CDR3 protein: CASSLGGIGGKSTGELFF

J gene: TRBJ1-1
V gene: TRBV9
D gene: -
CDR3 length: 15
clone size: -
CDR3 DNA: TGTGCCAGCAGCGTAGATCCGGGAGTAGGTACTGAAGCTTTCTTT
CDR3 protein: CASSVDPGVGTEAFF

J gene: TRBJ2-5
V gene: TRBV5-1
D gene: TRBD1
CDR3 length: 16
clone size: -
CDR3 DNA: TGCGCCAGCAGCTTGGGGGGACAGGGGAGAAGGGAGACCCAGTACTTC
CDR3 protein: CASSLGGQGRRETQYF

J gene: TRBJ2-7
V gene: TRBV27
D gene: TRBD1
CDR3 length: 15
clone size: few
CDR3 DNA: TGTGCCAGCAGTCCGTTAGGGGACAGGGGCAACGAGCAGTACTTC
CDR3 protein: CASSPLGDRGNEQYF

J gene: TRBJ1-1
V gene: TRBV7-9
D gene: -
CDR3 length: 13
clone size: -
CDR3 DNA: TGTGCCAGCAGAGAAGGGGCCGGGACTGAAGCTTTCTTT
CDR3 protein: CASREGAGTEAFF

J gene: TRBJ1-2
V gene: TRBV7-2
D gene: -
CDR3 length: 13
clone size: -
CDR3 DNA: TGTGCCAGCAGCCCCGACAGAAACTATGGCTACACCTTC
CDR3 protein: CASSPDRNYGYTF

J gene: TRBJ1-5
V gene: TRBV29-1
D gene: -
CDR3 length: 13
clone size: -
CDR3 DNA: TGCAGCGCCCTTGGGCAGGGTGGACAGCCCCAGCATTTT
CDR3 protein: CSALGQGGQPQHF

J gene: TRBJ2-1
V gene: TRBV6-6
D gene: TRBD2
CDR3 length: 15
clone size: -
CDR3 DNA: TGTGCCAGCAGTTCGGGACTAGGGTCCTACAATGAGCAGTTCTTC
CDR3 protein: CASSSGLGSYNEQFF

J gene: TRBJ1-3
V gene: TRBV30
D gene: -
CDR3 length: 15
clone size: few
CDR3 DNA: TGTGCCTGGAGTGTAATTCCGTTCTCTGGAAACACCATATATTTT
CDR3 protein: CAWSVIPFSGNTIYF

J gene: TRBJ2-1
V gene: TRBV6-5
D gene: -
CDR3 length: 12
clone size: -
CDR3 DNA: TGTGCCAGCAGAACAACTAGCAATGAGCAGTTCTTC
CDR3 protein: CASRTTSNEQFF

J gene: TRBJ1-2
V gene: TRBV10-3
D gene: -
CDR3 length: 14
clone size: -
CDR3 DNA: TGTGCCATCAGTGGGCGGGGCTCCGGCTATGGCTACACCTTC
CDR3 protein: CAISGRGSGYGYTF

J gene: TRBJ2-5
V gene: TRBV18
D gene: TRBD1
CDR3 length: 15
clone size: -
CDR3 DNA: TGTGCCAGCTCACCAGCGAACAGGGGTTATGAGACCCAGTACTTC
CDR3 protein: CASSPANRGYETQYF

J gene: TRBJ1-6
V gene: TRBV5-4
D gene: TRBD1
CDR3 length: 16
clone size: -
CDR3 DNA: TGTGCCAGCAGCTTGGATGGACAGGCCCGAAATTCACCCCTCCACTTT
CDR3 protein: CASSLDGQARNSPLHF

J gene: TRBJ2-7
V gene: TRBV27
D gene: TRBD1
CDR3 length: 13
clone size: -
CDR3 DNA: TGTGCCAGCAGTGGGGACAGGGGACGCGAGCAGTACTTC
CDR3 protein: CASSGDRGREQYF

J gene: TRBJ2-1
V gene: TRBV28
D gene: -
CDR3 length: 17
clone size: -
CDR3 DNA: TGTGCCAGCAGTTTAGAGGTAGGAGGGAAATCCTACAATGAGCAGTTCTTC
CDR3 protein: CASSLEVGGKSYNEQFF

J gene: TRBJ2-7
V gene: TRBV29-1
D gene: TRBD1
CDR3 length: 13
clone size: -
CDR3 DNA: TGCAGCGTCCAGGGACAGGCAACCTACGAGCAGTACTTC
CDR3 protein: CSVQGQATYEQYF

J gene: TRBJ2-3
V gene: TRBV5-4
D gene: -
CDR3 length: 18
clone size: -
CDR3 DNA: TGTGCCAGCAGCATCTTACGATACGGGACAAGGAGCACAGATACGCAGTATTTT
CDR3 protein: CASSILRYGTRSTDTQYF

J gene: TRBJ1-4
V gene: TRBV4-1
D gene: TRBD1
CDR3 length: 16
clone size: few
CDR3 DNA: TGCGCCAGCAGCCGAAACCCAGGGGGTTTTGATGAAAAACTGTTTTTT
CDR3 protein: CASSRNPGGFDEKLFF

J gene: TRBJ2-7
V gene: TRBV6-1
D gene: TRBD1
CDR3 length: 14
clone size: once
CDR3 DNA: TGTGCCAGCAGTTGGGCAGGGGGCTCTTTCGAGCAGTACTTC
CDR3 protein: CASSWAGGSFEQYF

J gene: TRBJ2-5
V gene: TRBV10-3
D gene: TRBD2
CDR3 length: 15
clone size: -
CDR3 DNA: TGTGCCATCAGCGATTCGGGGGGTCGTCAAGAGACCCAGTACTTC
CDR3 protein: CAISDSGGRQETQYF

J gene: TRBJ1-1
V gene: TRBV18
D gene: -
CDR3 length: 15
clone size: -
CDR3 DNA: TGTGCCAGCCGGTCCCCGGCAGGGGCCGATGGTGAAGCTTTCTTT
CDR3 protein: CASRSPAGADGEAFF

J gene: TRBJ1-1
V gene: TRBV2
D gene: -
CDR3 length: 13
clone size: -
CDR3 DNA: TGTGCCAGCAGTGTGACAGAATCCACTGAAGCTTTCTTT
CDR3 protein: CASSVTESTEAFF

J gene: TRBJ2-2
V gene: TRBV5-4
D gene: -
CDR3 length: 15
clone size: -
CDR3 DNA: TGTGCCAGCAGCAGACCCGGGGACTACACCGGGGAGCTGTTTTTT
CDR3 protein: CASSRPGDYTGELFF

J gene: TRBJ1-6
V gene: TRBV27
D gene: -
CDR3 length: 15
clone size: -
CDR3 DNA: TGTGCCAGCAGTTTATGGCAGAACCTCAATTCACCCCTCCACTTT
CDR3 protein: CASSLWQNLNSPLHF

J gene: TRBJ2-1
V gene: TRBV12-5
D gene: TRBD2
CDR3 length: 15
clone size: -
CDR3 DNA: TGTGCTAGTGGGACGACTAGCGGGGTTGACAATGAGCAGTTCTTC
CDR3 protein: CASGTTSGVDNEQFF

J gene: TRBJ2-5
V gene: TRBV10-3
D gene: -
CDR3 length: 14
clone size: -
CDR3 DNA: TGTGCCATCAGTGAGAGGGGCAGTAGGGAGGCCCAGTACTTC
CDR3 protein: CAISERGSREAQYF

J gene: TRBJ1-1
V gene: TRBV18
D gene: -
CDR3 length: 13
clone size: -
CDR3 DNA: TGTGCCAGCTCACGGGACAAGAACACTGAAGCTTTCTTT
CDR3 protein: CASSRDKNTEAFF

J gene: TRBJ1-5
V gene: TRBV10-1
D gene: TRBD1
CDR3 length: 18
clone size: -
CDR3 DNA: TGCGCCAGCACCTTCAGGGACAGGGGATTCGATAGCAATCAGCCCCAGCATTTT
CDR3 protein: CASTFRDRGFDSNQPQHF